This T cell receptor (beta chain) was sequenced during a study of blood T cell repertoires in COVID-19. Produced via immunoSEQ multiplex PCR; TCRdb's table is partial and in-frame only. The sample yields about 160,000 clones, about three quarters seen once. V lost 0 bases and J 5 bases, leaving 8 bases between the germline ends. The CDR3 has 14 amino acids. Per germline, CDR1 LNHNV and CDR2 YYDKDF (reference sequence). Material for sequencing was peripheral blood. This sequence was found in a man between 60 and 70 years old with acute or convalescent COVID-19. The J gene is TRBJ2-1, the V gene TRBV15; possible D gene TRBD1, 5 bases. The CDR3 reads CATSRDRANNEQFF. As DNA, the CDR3 is TGTGCCACCAGCAGAGACAGGGCCAACAATGAGCAGTTCTTC.